This T cell receptor beta chain was recovered during a study of metastatic and nonmetastatic thyroid tumors. The CDR3 runs to 14 residues. J gave up 2 bases and V 5 bases, and 5 bases lay outside the gene matches. No patient had received any treatment before thyroid surgery. In the authors' workflow: Differences in CDR3 between clinicopathological groups were drawn on to build a classifier intended to discriminate distant-metastatic papillary thyroid cancer patients. TCRdb recomputed clones from the PCR reads via MiXCR. The V and J calls and clone size come from TCRdb's table, not from the authors' own analysis. In the table there are about 14,000 clones, approximately 29% of which are singletons. This clone is medium-sized in the sample.

This chain links TRBV12-3 or TRBV12-4 with TRBJ2-7, with TRBD1 identical over 8 bases. This receptor was identified in a female donor with papillary thyroid cancer or a benign thyroid nodule (not recorded which). Some clones in this sample may be carry-over from other donors' samples. Sequenced sample: tumor tissue. The CDR3 coding sequence is TGTGCCAGCAGTACCCGACAGGGGACCTACGAGCAGTACTTC. It specifies CASSTRQGTYEQYF.